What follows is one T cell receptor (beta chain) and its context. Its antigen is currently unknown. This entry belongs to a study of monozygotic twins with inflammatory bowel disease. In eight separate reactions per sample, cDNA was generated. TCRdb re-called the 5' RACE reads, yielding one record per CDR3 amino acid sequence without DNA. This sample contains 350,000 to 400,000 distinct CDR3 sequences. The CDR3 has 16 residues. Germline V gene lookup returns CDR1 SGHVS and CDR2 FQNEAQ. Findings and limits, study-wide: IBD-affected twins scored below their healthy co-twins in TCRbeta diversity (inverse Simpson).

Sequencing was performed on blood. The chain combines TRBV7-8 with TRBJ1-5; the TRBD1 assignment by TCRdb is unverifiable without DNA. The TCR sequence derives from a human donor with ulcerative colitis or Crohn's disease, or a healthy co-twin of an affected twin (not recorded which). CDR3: CASSPNRGRSNQPQHF.